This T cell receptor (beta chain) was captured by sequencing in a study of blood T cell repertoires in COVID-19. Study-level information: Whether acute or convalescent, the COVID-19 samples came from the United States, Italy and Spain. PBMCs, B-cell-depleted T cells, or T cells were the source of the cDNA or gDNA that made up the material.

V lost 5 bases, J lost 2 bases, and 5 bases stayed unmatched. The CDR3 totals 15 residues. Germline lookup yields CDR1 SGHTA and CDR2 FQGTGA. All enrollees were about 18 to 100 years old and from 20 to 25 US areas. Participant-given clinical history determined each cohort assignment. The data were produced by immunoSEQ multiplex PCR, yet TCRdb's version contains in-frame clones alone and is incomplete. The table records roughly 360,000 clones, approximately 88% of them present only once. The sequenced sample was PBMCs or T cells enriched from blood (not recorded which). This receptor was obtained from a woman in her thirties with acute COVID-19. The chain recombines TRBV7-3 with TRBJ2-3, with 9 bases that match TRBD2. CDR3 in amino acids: CASSRGRGPTDTQYF. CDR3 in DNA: TGTGCCAGCAGCCGCGGGAGGGGACCCACAGATACGCAGTATTTT.